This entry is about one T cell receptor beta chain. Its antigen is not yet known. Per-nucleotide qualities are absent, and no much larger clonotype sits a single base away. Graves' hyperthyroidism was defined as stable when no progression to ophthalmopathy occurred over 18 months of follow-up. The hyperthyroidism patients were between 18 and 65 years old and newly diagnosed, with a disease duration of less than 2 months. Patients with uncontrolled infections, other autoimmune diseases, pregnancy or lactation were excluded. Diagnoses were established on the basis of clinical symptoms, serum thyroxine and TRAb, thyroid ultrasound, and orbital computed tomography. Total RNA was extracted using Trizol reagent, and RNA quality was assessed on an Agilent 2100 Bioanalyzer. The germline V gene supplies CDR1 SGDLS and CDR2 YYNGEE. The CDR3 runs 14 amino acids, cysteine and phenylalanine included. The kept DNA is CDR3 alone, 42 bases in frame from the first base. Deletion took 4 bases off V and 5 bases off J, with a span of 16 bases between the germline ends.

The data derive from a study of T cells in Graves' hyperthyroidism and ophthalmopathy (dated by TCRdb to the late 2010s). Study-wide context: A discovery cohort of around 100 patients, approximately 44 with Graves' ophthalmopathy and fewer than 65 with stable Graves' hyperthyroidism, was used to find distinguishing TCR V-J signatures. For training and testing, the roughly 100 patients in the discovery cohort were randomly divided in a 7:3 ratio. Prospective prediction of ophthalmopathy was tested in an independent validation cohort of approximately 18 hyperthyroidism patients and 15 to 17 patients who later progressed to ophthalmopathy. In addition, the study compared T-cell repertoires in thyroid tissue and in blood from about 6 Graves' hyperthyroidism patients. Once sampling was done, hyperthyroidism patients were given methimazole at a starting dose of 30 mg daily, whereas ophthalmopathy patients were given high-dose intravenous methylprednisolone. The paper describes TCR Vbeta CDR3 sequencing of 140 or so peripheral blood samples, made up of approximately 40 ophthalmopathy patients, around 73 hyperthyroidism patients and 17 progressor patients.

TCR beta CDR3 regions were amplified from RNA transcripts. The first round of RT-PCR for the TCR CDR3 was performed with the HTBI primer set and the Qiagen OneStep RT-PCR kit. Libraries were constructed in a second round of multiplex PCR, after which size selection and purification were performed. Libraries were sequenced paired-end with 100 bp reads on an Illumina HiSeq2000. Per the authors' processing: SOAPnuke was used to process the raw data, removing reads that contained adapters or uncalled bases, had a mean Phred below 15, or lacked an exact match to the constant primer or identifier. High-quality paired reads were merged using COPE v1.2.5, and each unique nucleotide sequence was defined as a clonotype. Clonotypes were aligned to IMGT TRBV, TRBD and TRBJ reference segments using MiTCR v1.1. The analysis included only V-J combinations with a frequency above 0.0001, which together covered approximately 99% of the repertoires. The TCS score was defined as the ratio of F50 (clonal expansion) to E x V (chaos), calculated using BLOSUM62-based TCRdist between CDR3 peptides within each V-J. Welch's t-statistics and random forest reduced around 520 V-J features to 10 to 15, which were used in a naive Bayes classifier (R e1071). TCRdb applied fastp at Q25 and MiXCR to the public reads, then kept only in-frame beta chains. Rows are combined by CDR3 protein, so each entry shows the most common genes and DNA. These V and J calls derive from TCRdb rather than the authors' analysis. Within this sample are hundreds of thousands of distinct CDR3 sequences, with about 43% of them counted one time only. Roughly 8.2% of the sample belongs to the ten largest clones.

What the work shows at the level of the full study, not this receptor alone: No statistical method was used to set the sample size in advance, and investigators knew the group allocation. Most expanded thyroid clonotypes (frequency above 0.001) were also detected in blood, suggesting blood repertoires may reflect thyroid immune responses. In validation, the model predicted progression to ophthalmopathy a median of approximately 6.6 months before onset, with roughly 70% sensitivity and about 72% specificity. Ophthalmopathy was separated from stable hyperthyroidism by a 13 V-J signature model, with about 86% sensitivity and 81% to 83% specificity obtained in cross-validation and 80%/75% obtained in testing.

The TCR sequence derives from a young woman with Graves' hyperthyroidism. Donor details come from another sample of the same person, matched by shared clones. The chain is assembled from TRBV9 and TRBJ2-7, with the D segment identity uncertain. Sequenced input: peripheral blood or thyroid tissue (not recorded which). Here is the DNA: TGTGCCAGCAGCCGCGAACGGGTTTTCGACGAGCAGTACTTC. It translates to CASSRERVFDEQYF.